These 29 T cell receptor beta chains came from one sample sequenced in a study of T cells in Graves' hyperthyroidism and ophthalmopathy. From RNA transcripts, TCR beta CDR3 regions were amplified. HTBI primers were used for first-round RT-PCR of the TCR CDR3. TCRdb re-derived calls from the multiplex PCR reads in MiXCR, one entry per CDR3 protein. This sample yields over 250,000 distinct CDR3 sequences, of which less than 30% are seen a single time; approximately 30% belongs to the top ten. Sequenced: blood. These receptors all stem from a man aged 35-49 years with Graves' hyperthyroidism that later progressed to Graves' ophthalmopathy.

This clonotype was observed many times. The J gene is TRBJ2-5, the V gene TRBV7-9, with a possible D match to TRBD2 (6 bases). There are 15 residues in the CDR3. Per the germline V gene, CDR1 is SEHNR and CDR2 is FQNEAQ (reference sequence). V was clipped by 4 bases and J by 2 bases, with 14 bases between them. In nucleotides, the CDR3 is TGTGCCAGCAGCTGGGGGGTTCCAGGACAAGAGACCCAGTACTTC. Amino acids: CASSWGVPGQETQYF.

This clonotype was detected only a few times. V and J are TRBV15 and TRBJ2-5, with 9 positions matching TRBD1. This CDR3 comprises 14 residues. CDR1 is LNHNV and CDR2 is YYDKDF in the germline V gene (reference sequence). V gave up 5 bases and J gave up 9 bases; unmatched junction bases: 10. The chain's CDR3 is CATSLSGTGRSQYF. The CDR3 DNA is TGTGCCACCAGCTTGTCCGGGACAGGGAGGTCCCAGTACTTC.

This clonotype was seen repeatedly, ten times or more. The CDR3 reads CATSDGRDRETQYF. CDR3 sequence (DNA): TGTGCCACCAGTGATGGCCGGGACAGAGAGACCCAGTACTTC. The chain links TRBV24-1 to TRBJ2-5; 7 nucleotides line up with TRBD1. The CDR3 is made up of 14 amino acids. V shed 3 bases, J shed 4 bases, and the junction held 4 bases outside the gene matches. Germline V gene lookup returns CDR1 KGHDR and CDR2 SFDVKD.

This clonotype was counted between two and nine times. The chain is built from TRBV6-1 and TRBJ1-5; no clear D gene. The CDR3 has 14 amino acids. Germline V lookup: CDR1 MNHNS, CDR2 SASEGT. Trimming shortened V by 3 bases and J by 3 bases, and 9 bases separated the two germline ends. The CDR3 DNA reads as TGTGCCAGCAGTGACCGGTCTTTCAATCAGCCCCAGCATTTT. Residues: CASSDRSFNQPQHF.

The table lists this clonotype with many counts. The chain is built from TRBV6-1 and TRBJ1-2; D is unresolved. The length of the CDR3 is 14 residues. Germline loops: CDR1 MNHNS, CDR2 SASEGT. V was pared by 10 bases and J by 7 bases, with 22 bases between. The CDR3 coding sequence is TGTGCCAACAGAGAGCCAGGTTCCGGCGGTGGCTACACCTTC. Translation: CANREPGSGGGYTF.

There are many counts of this clonotype. This chain links TRBV5-1 with TRBJ2-7; a weak D match, TRBD1 (6 bases). Germline-derived CDR1 and CDR2 are SGHRS and YFSETQ. V was clipped by 4 bases and J by 5 bases, with 16 bases between them. The CDR3 is made up of 14 amino acids. CDR3 sequence (DNA): TGCGCCAGCAGCCGACTCCGGGACAAAGACGAGCAGTACTTC. Amino acid sequence: CASSRLRDKDEQYF.

This clonotype was seen ten or more times. The chain is built from TRBV19 and TRBJ2-7; D possibly matches TRBD1 or TRBD2 (5 bases each). CDR1 LNHDA and CDR2 SQIVND come from the germline V gene (reference sequence). The CDR3 has 15 amino acids. V was trimmed by 5 bases and J by 2 bases, leaving 16 bases between them. CDR3 DNA: TGTGCCAGTAGTCCCGAGGGGTATCGGACCTACGAGCAGTACTTC. This translates into CASSPEGYRTYEQYF.

The sample holds many counts of this clonotype. The chain uses TRBV6-5 and TRBJ2-5; 7 bases agree with TRBD2. Per germline, CDR1 MNHEY and CDR2 SVGAGI. V lost 4 bases, J lost 2 bases, and 4 bases stayed unmatched. This CDR3 contains 14 residues. This CDR3 is CASSWAGEQETQYF. CDR3 in DNA: TGTGCCAGCAGTTGGGCGGGGGAACAAGAGACCCAGTACTTC.

This clonotype was detected ten times or more. The V gene is TRBV28, the J gene TRBJ2-7; tentative D call: TRBD1 (5 bases). The CDR3 runs to 14 residues. Germline V gene lookup returns CDR1 MDHEN and CDR2 SYDVKM. V was trimmed by 7 bases and J by 1 base, leaving 14 bases between them. The CDR3 is CASNFRVDSYEQYF. Written as DNA, the CDR3 is TGTGCCAGCAATTTCAGGGTGGATTCCTACGAGCAGTACTTC.

The genes are TRBV5-1 and TRBJ2-3; D might be TRBD2 (6 bases). V was trimmed by 3 bases and J by 2 bases, leaving 16 bases between them. Germline assignment: CDR1 SGHRS and CDR2 YFSETQ. This CDR3 contains 16 residues. DNA for the CDR3: TGCGCCAGCAGCTCCTTCGTCGGAGGGGTCACAGATACGCAGTATTTT. Encoded protein: CASSSFVGGVTDTQYF.

This clonotype was counted ten times or more. The chain carries TRBV29-1 and TRBJ2-5; no definite D call. With 3 bases removed from V and 4 bases from J, the gap between germline ends came to 15 bases. The CDR3 runs 14 residues. Germline CDR1 is SQVTM and CDR2 is ANQGSEA. The DNA for the CDR3 is TGCAGCGTTGAGTTTTCTGACGGGTCAGAGACCCAGTACTTC. It specifies CSVEFSDGSETQYF.

The J gene is TRBJ2-6, the V gene TRBV2; no clear D. Germline V gene data show CDR1 as SNHLY and CDR2 as FYNNEI. With 5 bases removed from V and 0 bases from J, the gap between germline ends came to 20 bases. CDR3 size: 19 residues. As DNA, the CDR3 is TGTGCCAGCAGTCAACCAGAGTCCCAGGCTTACTCTGGGGCCAACGTCCTGACTTTC. This translates into CASSQPESQAYSGANVLTF.

CDR3 DNA sequence: TGCGCCAGCAGCCAAGGCCGAACAGGGTTCCAGCCCCAGCATTTT. Translation gives CASSQGRTGFQPQHF. V is TRBV4-3 and J is TRBJ1-5, with D perhaps TRBD1 (6 bases). The CDR3 is made up of 15 amino acids. The V end lost 1 base, the J end lost 7 bases, and 14 bases lay between the germline ends. Germline V CDR1 and CDR2: LGHNA, YSLEER.

This chain links TRBV2 with TRBJ2-7, with D unresolved. Between the trimmed V and J ends, which lost 3 bases and 7 bases, there was a span of 13 bases. This CDR3 spans 13 amino acids. The germline V gene encodes CDR1 SNHLY and CDR2 FYNNEI. The CDR3 sequence is CASSDQDLGEQYF. The CDR3 nucleotides are TGTGCCAGCAGTGACCAGGACCTGGGGGAGCAGTACTTC.

This clonotype was seen ten or more times. The chain couples TRBV28 to TRBJ1-2, with 7 bases fitting TRBD1. V shed 5 bases, J shed 8 bases, and the junction held 11 bases outside the gene matches. Germline V gene sequence: CDR1 MDHEN, CDR2 SYDVKM. The CDR3 spans 14 residues. For the CDR3, the DNA is TGTGCCAGCAGTCCCGGGACAGCTCCCCGCGGCTACACCTTC. Translating it yields CASSPGTAPRGYTF.

This clonotype was seen many times. The chain couples TRBV5-1 to TRBJ2-7; 11 bases agree with TRBD2. CDR1 is SGHRS, CDR2 YFSETQ, per germline. After removal of 2 bases from V and 1 base from J, the junction contained 5 bases not matched to a gene. The CDR3 extends over 16 amino acids. The CDR3: CASSFTTSGISYEQYF. The DNA for the CDR3 is TGCGCCAGCAGCTTTACGACTAGCGGGATATCCTACGAGCAGTACTTC.

This clonotype has a handful of counts. A much larger clone differs by one base, so this may be a read error. This chain links TRBV6-1 with TRBJ1-5; D possibly corresponds to TRBD1 (5 bases). The CDR3 is 14 residues long. Per the germline V gene, CDR1 is MNHNS and CDR2 is SASEGT. The germline V and J ends were trimmed by 9 bases and 2 bases, with 14 bases remaining between them. CDR3 amino acids: CARSDSGGNQPQHF. The CDR3 nucleotides are TGTGCCAGAAGCGACAGCGGAGGCAATCAGCCCCAGCATTTT.

This clonotype came up many times. The chain is built from TRBV28 and TRBJ2-7; 8 nucleotides match TRBD2. The junction had 4 bases not matched to a gene; V was cut back by 3 bases and J by 0 bases. The germline V gene has CDR1 MDHEN and CDR2 SYDVKM. The CDR3 has 15 amino acids. The CDR3 coding sequence is TGTGCCAGCAGTTTTTCCGGGACTAGCTCCTACGAGCAGTACTTC. It encodes CASSFSGTSSYEQYF. Variable domain in full (rest from reference TRBV28 and TRBJ2-7): DVKVTQSSRYLVKRTGEKVFLECVQDMDHENMFWYRQDPGLGLRLIYFSYDVKMKEKGDIPEGYSVSREKKERFSLILESASTNQTSMYLCASSFSGTSSYEQYFGPGTRLTVT.

This clonotype was counted at least ten times. This rearrangement joins TRBV15 to TRBJ1-1, with D perhaps matching TRBD1 (5 bases). The V end was cut by 1 base, the J end by 4 bases, with 10 bases between. Germline CDR1 and CDR2: LNHNV and YYDKDF (reference sequence). This CDR3 is built from 14 residues. CDR3 sequence: CATSRVSRATEAFF. The CDR3 region has the DNA TGTGCCACCAGCAGAGTCTCCAGGGCCACTGAAGCTTTCTTT.

Ten or more counts support this clonotype. The chain employs TRBV20-1 and TRBJ2-5, with TRBD2 identical over 10 bases. The CDR3 runs 12 residues. The V gene end was trimmed by 8 bases and the J gene end by 3 bases; junction bases not matched to a gene: 3. The V gene's germline CDR1 is DFQATT and CDR2 SNEGSKA (reference sequence). CDR3 in DNA: TGCAGTTCTCTAGCGGGAGAAGAGACCCAGTACTTC. It specifies CSSLAGEETQYF.

The V call is TRBV12-3 or TRBV12-4, the J call TRBJ1-1; 8 nucleotides match TRBD1. The junction had 10 bases not matched to a gene; V was cut back by 6 bases and J by 4 bases. This CDR3 spans 15 amino acids. The CDR3 nucleotides are TGTGCCAGCAGGCCCGACAGGGGATGGGTCACTGAAGCTTTCTTT. It encodes CASRPDRGWVTEAFF.

This clonotype was recorded at least ten times. V gene TRBV28 combines with J gene TRBJ1-1, with 7 bases fitting TRBD1. The V gene end was trimmed by 6 bases and the J gene end by 2 bases; junction bases not matched to a gene: 3. Germline V gene sequence: CDR1 MDHEN, CDR2 SYDVKM. This CDR3 contains 13 residues. CDR3 amino acids: CASRGTVNTEAFF. In nucleotides, the CDR3 is TGTGCCAGCAGGGGGACAGTTAACACTGAAGCTTTCTTT.

Here the CDR3 DNA reads TGTGCCAGCAGTCTCGGGACAGGGGCTGCTGAAGCTTTCTTT. The encoded protein is CASSLGTGAAEAFF. V usage is TRBV12-3 or TRBV12-4 and J usage is TRBJ1-1; 10 nucleotides agree with TRBD1. This CDR3 spans 14 amino acids. Trimming removed 5 bases from V and 6 bases from J; junction bases left unmatched: 6.

This clonotype was counted ten times or more. In DNA form, the CDR3 reads TGCGCCAGCAGCGTCCGGGACGCGGATGGCTACACCTTC. Translated, it gives CASSVRDADGYTF. The chain uses TRBV5-1 and TRBJ1-2; the D gene is possibly TRBD1 (5 bases). Trimming cost V 4 bases and J 6 bases, with 13 bases left between them. CDR3 length: 13 residues. Germline V CDR1 and CDR2: SGHRS, YFSETQ.

This clonotype was seen repeatedly, ten times or more. The V and J genes are TRBV29-1 and TRBJ1-2, with D uncertain. Trimming removed 3 bases at V and 1 base at J, with 6 bases between. CDR1 and CDR2 (germline): SQVTM, ANQGSEA. The CDR3 spans 12 residues. This chain's CDR3 is CSVEDGNYGYTF. In DNA, the CDR3 is TGCAGCGTTGAGGACGGTAACTATGGCTACACCTTC.

The sample holds many counts of this clonotype. This chain links TRBV27 with TRBJ2-7, with 7 bases identical to TRBD1. Germline CDR1 reads MNHEY; CDR2 reads SMNVEV (reference sequence). Losses at the gene ends were 3 bases for V and 2 bases for J; bases not matched to a gene: 10. This CDR3 has 16 residues. Here the CDR3 DNA reads TGTGCCAGCAGTTTTTCTGCCGGGACAGCAACCTACGAGCAGTACTTC. Protein sequence: CASSFSAGTATYEQYF.

This clonotype was seen a few times. The chain recombines TRBV12-3 or TRBV12-4 with TRBJ2-2; D gene uncertain. This CDR3 has 14 residues. Trimming took off 5 bases at V and 4 bases at J, with 11 bases between the two ends. CDR3 sequence: CASSPGLITGELFF. The CDR3 DNA follows: TGTGCCAGCAGTCCCGGTCTTATCACCGGGGAGCTGTTTTTT.

V and J are TRBV28 and TRBJ1-5, with D maybe TRBD1 (5 bases). The germline V gene encodes CDR1 MDHEN and CDR2 SYDVKM. V lost 2 bases to trimming and J lost 0 bases, with 14 bases between them. The CDR3 consists of 17 residues. Here the CDR3 DNA reads TGTGCCAGCAGTTTAGACTCAGGGATTGGTAGCAATCAGCCCCAGCATTTT. As protein: CASSLDSGIGSNQPQHF.

The chain has TRBV6-1 and TRBJ1-1; D ambiguous. V was trimmed by 7 bases and J by 4 bases, leaving 13 bases between them. This CDR3 has 13 amino acids. Germline V lookup: CDR1 MNHNS, CDR2 SASEGT. The chain's CDR3 is CASTTTWGTEAFF. Here the CDR3 DNA reads TGTGCCAGCACCACCACTTGGGGCACTGAAGCTTTCTTT.